This T cell receptor (beta chain) was sequenced during a study of cytomegalovirus exposure and HLA in healthy donors. General study results and limits: Investigators reported about 160 TCR beta chains as tied to cytomegalovirus. Productive status was seen about 87% or about 30% of the time for most TCR beta V segments in an earlier analysis. In presence/absence analyses, roughly uniform sequencing depth across donors was assumed.

PCR was performed using 60 Vbeta and 13 Jbeta primers. The protocol was immunoSEQ multiplex PCR, while the TCRdb copy is restricted to in-frame clones and leaves out a portion. The sample carries approximately 92,000 clones, roughly 69% recorded once. V was pared by 1 base and J by 3 bases, with 16 bases between. The germline V gene has CDR1 SGHAT and CDR2 FQNNGV. This CDR3 is built from 17 residues. A note on this clone: The target antigen is unknown.

Sequencing used PBMCs. This sequence originates from a man aged 45 to 65 in good health and CMV-seronegative. This chain joins TRBV11-2 and TRBJ2-1; a possible D gene is TRBD1 (7 bases). CDR3 bases: TGTGCCAGCAGCTTAGGGAGGGACAGAAACTACTACAATGAGCAGTTCTTC. Protein product: CASSLGRDRNYYNEQFF.